In this sample, the clone carrying this T cell receptor (beta chain) turned up many times. Antigen: not known. The data derive from a study of T cell repertoires in cytomegalovirus infection. Overall study: CMV epitopes that were recently identified and HLA-C-restricted were used alongside well-studied HLA-B-restricted ones. The study's findings and limits: HLA-C-restricted CMV-specific TCR beta clonotypes were dominant in the ex vivo response. Pooled public TCR beta family frequency picked out CMV carriers with the relevant HLA.

Via MiXCR, TCRdb re-called the reads, giving one row per CDR3 protein. In the table there are approximately 910,000 distinct CDR3 sequences, roughly a third of which are singletons. Germline loops: CDR1 SGHVS, CDR2 FQNEAQ. The CDR3 contains 16 residues. Trimming left V 5 bases short and J 4 bases short, with 20 bases between. The chain combines TRBV7-8 with TRBJ1-1, with D maybe TRBD1 (6 bases). This clonotype originated in a human donor in good health (CMV status not recorded). Some clones in this sample may be carry-over from other donors' samples. The sequences come from cultured CD8+ T cells from PBMCs, collected from culture after CMV antigen stimulation. Here the CDR3 DNA reads TGTGCCAGCAGCCAACAGGGTCGCAATCGGTTCACTGAAGCTTTCTTT. Translating it yields CASSQQGRNRFTEAFF. The full variable domain, with the rest looked up from reference TRBV7-8 and TRBJ1-1, is GAGVSQSPRYKVAKRGQDVALRCDPISGHVSLFWYQQALGQGPEFLTYFQNEAQLDKSGLPSDRFFAERPEGSVSTLKIQRTQQEDSAVYLCASSQQGRNRFTEAFFGQGTRLTVV.